This TCR beta chain was sequenced during a study of T cell responses to AZD1222 COVID-19 vaccine. Only one count was recorded for this clone. Its antigen is not identified. Overall study findings and caveats: Seropositive status at baseline applied to only a handful of AZD1222 recipients. Donors skewed white British and female; clonal diversity was possibly underestimated.

The germline gives CDR1 SGHTA, CDR2 FQGNSA. This CDR3 spans 14 amino acids. Trimming stripped 5 bases from V and 4 bases from J, with 14 bases between. Data came from immunoSEQ multiplex PCR; TCRdb stores just in-frame clones and leaves some out. The table has about 140,000 clones, more than 75% seen once. Here the sequenced sample was peripheral blood, taken 28 days after the second AZD1222 dose. V and J are TRBV7-2 and TRBJ1-2; D possibly corresponds to TRBD1 (5 bases). The sequence derives from an adult who received the AZD1222 COVID-19 vaccine. The CDR3 sequence is CASSRQRGGYGYTF. CDR3 nucleotides: TGTGCCAGCAGCCGCCAACGCGGGGGCTATGGCTACACCTTC.